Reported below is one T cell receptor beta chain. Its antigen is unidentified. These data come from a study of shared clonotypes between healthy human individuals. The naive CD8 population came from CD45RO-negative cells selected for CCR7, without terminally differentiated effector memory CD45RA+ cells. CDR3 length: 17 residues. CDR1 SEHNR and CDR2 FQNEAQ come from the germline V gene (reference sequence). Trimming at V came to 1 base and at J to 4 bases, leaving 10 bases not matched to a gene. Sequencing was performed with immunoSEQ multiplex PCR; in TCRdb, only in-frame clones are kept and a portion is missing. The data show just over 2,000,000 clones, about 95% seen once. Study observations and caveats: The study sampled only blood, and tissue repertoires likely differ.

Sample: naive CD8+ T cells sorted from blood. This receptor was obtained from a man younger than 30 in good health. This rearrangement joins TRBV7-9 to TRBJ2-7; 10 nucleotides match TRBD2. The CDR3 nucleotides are TGTGCCAGCAGCTTAGTTGCCCTATCTAGCGGGAGTTACGAGCAGTACTTC. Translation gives CASSLVALSSGSYEQYF.